The sequence of this T cell receptor (beta chain) was determined in a study of T cell responses to AZD1222 COVID-19 vaccine. Trimming shortened V by 2 bases and J by 0 bases, and 22 bases separated the two germline ends. CDR1 and CDR2 from the germline V gene are MNHNS and SASEGT. The CDR3 runs 20 residues. Findings and caveats of the study: Only a handful of AZD1222 recipients, six or seven in all, had baseline seropositivity. No repertoire was sampled before or during the peak T cell response, only after it.

The method was immunoSEQ multiplex PCR; TCRdb's version includes in-frame clones alone and lacks a portion of them. The table has about 75,000 clones, about 91% seen once. With respect to this clone: Its antigen is still unknown.

The input for sequencing was peripheral blood, taken 28 days after the second dose of the MenACWY control vaccine. The V gene is TRBV6-1, the J gene TRBJ1-4, with a weak D call TRBD1 (5 bases). This TCR was recovered from an adult who received the MenACWY meningococcal vaccine as a control. In nucleotides, the CDR3 is TGTGCCAGCAGTGAACCGGGACTGGGGTTTGGATATGCAACTAATGAAAAACTGTTTTTT. Translated: CASSEPGLGFGYATNEKLFF.